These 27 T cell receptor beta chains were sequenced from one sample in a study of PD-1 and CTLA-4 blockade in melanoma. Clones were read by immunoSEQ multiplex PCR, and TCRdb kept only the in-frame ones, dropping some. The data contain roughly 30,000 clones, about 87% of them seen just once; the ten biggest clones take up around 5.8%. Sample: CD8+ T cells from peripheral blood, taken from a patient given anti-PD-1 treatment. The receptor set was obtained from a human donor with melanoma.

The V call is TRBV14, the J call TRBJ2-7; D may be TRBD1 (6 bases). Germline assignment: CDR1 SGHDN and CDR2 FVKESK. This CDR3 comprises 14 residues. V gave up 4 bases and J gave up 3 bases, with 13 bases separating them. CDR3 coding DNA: TGTGCCAGCAGCCCCTTGGGGGCCGACTACGAGCAGTACTTC. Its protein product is CASSPLGADYEQYF.

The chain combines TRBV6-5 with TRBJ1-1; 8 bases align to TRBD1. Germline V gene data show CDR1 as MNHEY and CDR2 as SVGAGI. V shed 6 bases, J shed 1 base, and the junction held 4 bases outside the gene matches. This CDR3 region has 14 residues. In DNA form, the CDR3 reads TGTGCCAGCAGACGGACAGGGAAGAACACTGAAGCTTTCTTT. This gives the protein CASRRTGKNTEAFF.

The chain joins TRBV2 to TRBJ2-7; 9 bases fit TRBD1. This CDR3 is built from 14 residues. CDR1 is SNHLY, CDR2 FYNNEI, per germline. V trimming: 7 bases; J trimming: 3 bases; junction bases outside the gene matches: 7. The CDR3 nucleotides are TGTGCCAGCAACGTAGGGACAGGGTACTACGAGCAGTACTTC. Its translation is CASNVGTGYYEQYF.

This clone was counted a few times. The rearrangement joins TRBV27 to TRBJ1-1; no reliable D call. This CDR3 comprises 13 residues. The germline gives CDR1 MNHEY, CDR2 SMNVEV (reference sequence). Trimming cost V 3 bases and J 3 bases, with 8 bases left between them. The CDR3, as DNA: TGTGCCAGCAGTTTTAGGGCTTACACTGAAGCTTTCTTT. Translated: CASSFRAYTEAFF.

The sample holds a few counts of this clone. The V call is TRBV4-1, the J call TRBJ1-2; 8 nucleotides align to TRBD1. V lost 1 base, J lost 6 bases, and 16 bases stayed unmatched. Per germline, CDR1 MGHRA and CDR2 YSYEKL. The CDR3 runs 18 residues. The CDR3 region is CASSQVVWTGRPKDGYTF. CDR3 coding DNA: TGCGCCAGCAGCCAAGTCGTATGGACAGGGAGGCCCAAGGATGGCTACACCTTC.

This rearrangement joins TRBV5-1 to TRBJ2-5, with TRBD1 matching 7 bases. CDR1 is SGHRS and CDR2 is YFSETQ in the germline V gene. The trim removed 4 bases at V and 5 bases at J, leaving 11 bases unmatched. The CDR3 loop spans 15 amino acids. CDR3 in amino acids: CASSPGQATMETQYF. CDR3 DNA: TGCGCCAGCAGCCCAGGACAGGCGACGATGGAGACCCAGTACTTC.

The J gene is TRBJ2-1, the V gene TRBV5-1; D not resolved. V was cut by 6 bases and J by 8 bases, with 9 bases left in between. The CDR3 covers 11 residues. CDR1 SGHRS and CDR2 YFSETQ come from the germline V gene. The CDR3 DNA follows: TGCGCCAGCACCCTGGGCGATGAGCAGTTCTTC. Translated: CASTLGDEQFF.

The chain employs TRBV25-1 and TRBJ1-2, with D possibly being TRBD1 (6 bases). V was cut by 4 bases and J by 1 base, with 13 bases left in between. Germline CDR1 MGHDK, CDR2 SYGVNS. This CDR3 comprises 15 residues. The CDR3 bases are TGTGCCAGCAGTGTAGGGGCAGGGGATAACTATGGCTACACCTTC. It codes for CASSVGAGDNYGYTF.

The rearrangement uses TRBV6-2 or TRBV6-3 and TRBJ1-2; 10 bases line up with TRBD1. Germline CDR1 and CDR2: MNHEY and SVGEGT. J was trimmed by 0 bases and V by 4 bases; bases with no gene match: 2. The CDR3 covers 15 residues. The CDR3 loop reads CASSSGTGANYGYTF. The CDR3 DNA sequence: TGTGCCAGCAGTTCCGGGACAGGGGCTAACTATGGCTACACCTTC.

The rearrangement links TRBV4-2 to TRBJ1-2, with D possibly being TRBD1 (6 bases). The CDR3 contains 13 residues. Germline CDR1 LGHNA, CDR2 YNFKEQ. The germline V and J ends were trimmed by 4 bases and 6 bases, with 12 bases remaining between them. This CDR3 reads CASSPGGLDGYTF. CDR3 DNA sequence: TGTGCCAGCAGCCCCGGGGGGCTGGATGGCTACACCTTC.

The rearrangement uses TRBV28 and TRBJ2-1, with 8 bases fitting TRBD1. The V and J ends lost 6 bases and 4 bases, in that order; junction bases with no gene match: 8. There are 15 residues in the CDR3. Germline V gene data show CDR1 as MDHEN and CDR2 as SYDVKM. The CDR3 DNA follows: TGTGCCAGCAGCCTACAGGGGGAGTTATACAATGAGCAGTTCTTC. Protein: CASSLQGELYNEQFF.

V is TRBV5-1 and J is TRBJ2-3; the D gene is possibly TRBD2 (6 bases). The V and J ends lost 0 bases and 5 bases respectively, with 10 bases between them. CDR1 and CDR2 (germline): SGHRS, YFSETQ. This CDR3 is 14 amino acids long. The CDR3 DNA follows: TGCGCCAGCAGCTTGGAACTAGCTAGAGATACGCAGTATTTT. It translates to CASSLELARDTQYF.

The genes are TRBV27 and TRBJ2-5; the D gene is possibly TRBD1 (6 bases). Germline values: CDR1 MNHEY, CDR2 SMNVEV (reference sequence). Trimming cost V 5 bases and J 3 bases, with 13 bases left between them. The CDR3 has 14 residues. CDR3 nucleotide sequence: TGTGCCAGCAGTGCCGGGACAACAAAAGAGACCCAGTACTTC. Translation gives CASSAGTTKETQYF.

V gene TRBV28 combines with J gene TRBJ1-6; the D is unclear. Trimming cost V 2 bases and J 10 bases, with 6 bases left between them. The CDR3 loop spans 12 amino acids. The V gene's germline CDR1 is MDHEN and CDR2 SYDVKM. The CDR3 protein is CASSLTPSPLHF. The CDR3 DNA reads TGTGCCAGCAGTTTAACCCCATCACCCCTCCACTTT. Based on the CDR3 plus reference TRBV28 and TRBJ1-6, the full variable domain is DVKVTQSSRYLVKRTGEKVFLECVQDMDHENMFWYRQDPGLGLRLIYFSYDVKMKEKGDIPEGYSVSREKKERFSLILESASTNQTSMYLCASSLTPSPLHFGNGTRLTVT.

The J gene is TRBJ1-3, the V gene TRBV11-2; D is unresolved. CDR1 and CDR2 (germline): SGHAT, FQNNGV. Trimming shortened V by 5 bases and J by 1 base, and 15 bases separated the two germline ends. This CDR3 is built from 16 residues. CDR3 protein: CASSRGADNSGNTIYF. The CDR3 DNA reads TGTGCCAGCAGCCGGGGTGCAGATAATTCTGGAAACACCATATATTTT.

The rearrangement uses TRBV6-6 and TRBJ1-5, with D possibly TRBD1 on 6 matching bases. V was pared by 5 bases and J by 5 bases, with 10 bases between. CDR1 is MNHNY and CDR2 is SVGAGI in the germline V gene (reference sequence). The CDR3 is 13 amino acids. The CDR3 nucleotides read TGTGCCAGCAGTGTGACAGGCGATCAGCCCCAGCATTTT. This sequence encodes CASSVTGDQPQHF.

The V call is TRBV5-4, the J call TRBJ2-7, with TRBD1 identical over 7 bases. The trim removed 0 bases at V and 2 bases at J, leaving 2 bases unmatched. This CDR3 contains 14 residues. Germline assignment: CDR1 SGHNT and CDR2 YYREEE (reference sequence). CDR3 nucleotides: TGTGCCAGCAGCTTGGGGGACAGACCCTACGAGCAGTACTTC. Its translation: CASSLGDRPYEQYF. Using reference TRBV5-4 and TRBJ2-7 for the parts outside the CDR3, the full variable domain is ETGVTQSPTHLIKTRGQQVTLRCSSQSGHNTVSWYQQALGQGPQFIFQYYREEENGRGNFPPRFSGLQFPNYSSELNVNALELDDSALYLCASSLGDRPYEQYFGPGTRLTVT.

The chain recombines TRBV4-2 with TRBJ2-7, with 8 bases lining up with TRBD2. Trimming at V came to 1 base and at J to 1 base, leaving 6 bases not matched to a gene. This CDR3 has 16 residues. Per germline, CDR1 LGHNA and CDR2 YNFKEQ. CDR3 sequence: CASSQGATSGSYEQYF. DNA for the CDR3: TGTGCCAGCAGCCAAGGGGCCACTAGCGGATCCTACGAGCAGTACTTC.

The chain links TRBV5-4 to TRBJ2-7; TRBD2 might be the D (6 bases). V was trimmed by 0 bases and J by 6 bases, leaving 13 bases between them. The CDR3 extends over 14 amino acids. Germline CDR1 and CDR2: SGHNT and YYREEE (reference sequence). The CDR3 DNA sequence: TGTGCCAGCAGCTTGGGGATGACAGCGGGCGAGCAGTACTTC. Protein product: CASSLGMTAGEQYF.

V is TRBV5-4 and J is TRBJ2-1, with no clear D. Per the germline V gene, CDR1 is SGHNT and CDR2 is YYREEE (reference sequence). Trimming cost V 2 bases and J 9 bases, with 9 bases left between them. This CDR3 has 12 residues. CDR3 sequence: CASSFGLAEQFF. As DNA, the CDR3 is TGTGCCAGCAGCTTCGGGCTTGCTGAGCAGTTCTTC.

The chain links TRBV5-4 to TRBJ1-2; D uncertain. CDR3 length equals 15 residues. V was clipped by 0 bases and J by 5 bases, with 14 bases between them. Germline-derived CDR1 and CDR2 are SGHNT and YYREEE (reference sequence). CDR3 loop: CASSLAGSWKYGYTF. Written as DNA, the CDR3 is TGTGCCAGCAGCTTGGCCGGGAGTTGGAAGTATGGCTACACCTTC.

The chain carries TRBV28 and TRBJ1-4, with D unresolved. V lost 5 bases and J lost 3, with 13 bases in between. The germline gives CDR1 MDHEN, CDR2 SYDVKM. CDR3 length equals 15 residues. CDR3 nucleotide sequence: TGTGCCAGCAGTCCAAGCCAGAACGCTAATGAAAAACTGTTTTTT. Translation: CASSPSQNANEKLFF.

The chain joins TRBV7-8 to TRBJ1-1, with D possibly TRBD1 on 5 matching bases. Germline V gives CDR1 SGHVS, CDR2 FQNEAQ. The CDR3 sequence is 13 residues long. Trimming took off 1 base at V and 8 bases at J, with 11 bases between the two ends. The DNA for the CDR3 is TGTGCCAGCAGCTTAGTTCCAGGGAGCGAAGCTTTCTTT. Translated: CASSLVPGSEAFF.

The CDR3 region has the DNA TGTGCCATCAGTGAAGGGGGACAGGGCCATGGCTACACCTTC. It encodes CAISEGGQGHGYTF. The J gene is TRBJ1-2, the V gene TRBV10-3; 9 bases align to TRBD1. CDR1 and CDR2 from the germline V gene are ENHRY and SYGVKD. With V trimmed by 3 bases and J by 6 bases, 5 bases remained unmatched. The CDR3 covers 14 residues.

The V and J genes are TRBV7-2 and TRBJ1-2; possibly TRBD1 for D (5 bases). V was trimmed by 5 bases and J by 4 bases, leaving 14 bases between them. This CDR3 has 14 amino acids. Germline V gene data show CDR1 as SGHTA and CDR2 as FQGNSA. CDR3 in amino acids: CASSLSGPFYGYTF. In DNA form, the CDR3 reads TGTGCCAGCAGCCTATCGGGACCTTTCTATGGCTACACCTTC.

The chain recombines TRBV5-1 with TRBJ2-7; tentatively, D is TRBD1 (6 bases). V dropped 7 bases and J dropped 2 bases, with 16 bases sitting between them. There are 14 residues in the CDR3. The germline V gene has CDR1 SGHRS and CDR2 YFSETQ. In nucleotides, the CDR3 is TGCGCCAGCTCCGGAGGTTACAGGGCCTACGAGCAGTACTTC. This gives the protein CASSGGYRAYEQYF.

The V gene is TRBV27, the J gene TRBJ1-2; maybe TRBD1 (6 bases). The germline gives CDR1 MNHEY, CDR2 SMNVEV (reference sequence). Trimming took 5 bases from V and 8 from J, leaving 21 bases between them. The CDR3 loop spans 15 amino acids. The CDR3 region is CASSPRQARIYGYTF. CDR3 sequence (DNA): TGTGCCAGCAGTCCCCGACAGGCTCGAATCTACGGCTACACCTTC.